This T cell receptor beta chain is drawn from a study of blood T cell repertoires in COVID-19 (dated by TCRdb to about 2020). For the study in its entirety: Samples covering the acute and convalescent phases of COVID-19 were provided by collaborators in the United States, Italy and Spain. The repertoires were released in a freely available public database meant as a resource for research on the immune response to SARS-CoV-2. The samples were drawn from two sources: the first 160 participants of the ongoing ImmuneRACE study, and 1,200 or so subjects contributed by 6 global collaborators. Sample metadata almost always included a de-identified subject ID, COVID-19 status, age in years and sex. The prospective study material was composed of cDNA or gDNA derived from T cells, B-cell-depleted T cells, or PBMCs. Subjects who had been exposed to COVID-19, were actively infected with it, or had recovered from it provided the deeply sampled blood TCRbeta repertoires that made up the dataset. Where available, HLA class I and class II types were obtained from metadata supplied by the sample provider rather than from assay-based typing.

The immunoSEQ Assay, a bias-controlled multiplex PCR, was used to amplify TCRbeta CDR3 regions from genomic DNA. The authors' analysis ran thus. The number of nucleated cells in each sample was estimated by amplification of reference gene primers within the assay. To quantify the absolute abundance of each unique TCRbeta CDR3 rearrangement, sequence reads were collapsed and filtered. Productive Simpson clonality was computed per sample as the square root of Simpson's diversity index over productive rearrangements. The table comes from immuneACCESS by way of TCRdb, which keeps in-frame sequences with V and J called. Part of the clones is missing from these tables; in studies checked, under half for an unresolved V gene and the rest for unknown reasons. V and J calls and clone size are those listed in that table; D and trimming were worked out from the DNA. The sample profile shows 320,000 or so clones; roughly 90% of them were found once. The ten largest clones capture approximately 0.93% of the sample.

What the work shows at the level of the full study, not this receptor alone: How much clinical and demographic metadata was included differed by source and by participant, and the metadata was provided uncurated.

CDR1 is given as LNHDA and CDR2 as SQIVND, both from the germline V gene (reference sequence). The CDR3 goes from the cysteine to the phenylalanine over 19 residues. The CDR3 DNA has 57 bases and is translated from base 1. Trimming accounts for 0 bases at V and 4 bases at J, while the number of junction bases matched to no gene is 14. Comment on this clone: Its antigen is not yet known. No base qualities exist here, and no much larger clone lies one base off it.

In the prospective study, participants were about 18 to 90 years old, resided in 24 geographic areas of the United States, and were enrolled through a virtual design. In the prospective study, cohorts were assigned on the basis of participant-reported clinical history obtained from a screening survey and a study questionnaire. Recovered participants in ImmuneRACE Cohort 3 were defined by two consecutive negative NP/OP PCR tests, clearance by a healthcare professional, or resolution of symptoms. Mobile phlebotomists in the prospective study collected whole blood, serum and a nasopharyngeal or oropharyngeal swab from every participant. Additional blood draws and questionnaires over an approximately two-month period could optionally be provided by prospective study participants. Blood samples from the prospective study were shipped frozen or at room temperature prior to DNA extraction.

The chain is made from TRBV19 and TRBJ2-2, and 7 junction bases match TRBD1. This sequence was found in a woman aged 30 to 39 who had recovered from COVID-19. Material for sequencing was PBMCs or T cells enriched from blood (not recorded which). The CDR3 is CASSIDPRRQGVGTGELFF. The nucleotides are TGTGCCAGTAGTATAGATCCCCGTCGACAGGGAGTTGGCACCGGGGAGCTGTTTTTT.